This T cell receptor beta chain was sequenced in a study of cytomegalovirus exposure and HLA in healthy donors. Study information: According to later analysis, the same platform produced the 120 or so validation and around 730 first-cohort repertoires.

On this clone: What it binds is not known.

TCRdb's table, derived via immunoSEQ multiplex PCR, lists solely in-frame clones and lacks some. The sample lists around 61,000 clones; about 92% were seen once. Study conclusions and caveats: Most sequenced TCRs were rare (though some public TCRs occurred in many donors). Reportedly, diagnosis of cytomegalovirus status by the classifier showed high specificity and sensitivity. Cytomegalovirus association was assigned to approximately 160 TCR beta chains.

The CDR3 spans 17 residues. CDR1 SGHRS and CDR2 YFSETQ come from the germline V gene. V was pared by 3 bases and J by 4 bases, with 16 bases of the junction left unmatched. The receptor was isolated from a man aged 18-30 years in good health and CMV-seropositive. Sequenced: PBMCs. The gene calls are TRBV5-1 and TRBJ2-7; 7 bases line up with TRBD2. The CDR3 reads CASSSQYGVASGYEQYF. The CDR3 bases are TGCGCCAGCAGCTCGCAGTACGGTGTGGCTAGCGGATACGAGCAGTACTTC.